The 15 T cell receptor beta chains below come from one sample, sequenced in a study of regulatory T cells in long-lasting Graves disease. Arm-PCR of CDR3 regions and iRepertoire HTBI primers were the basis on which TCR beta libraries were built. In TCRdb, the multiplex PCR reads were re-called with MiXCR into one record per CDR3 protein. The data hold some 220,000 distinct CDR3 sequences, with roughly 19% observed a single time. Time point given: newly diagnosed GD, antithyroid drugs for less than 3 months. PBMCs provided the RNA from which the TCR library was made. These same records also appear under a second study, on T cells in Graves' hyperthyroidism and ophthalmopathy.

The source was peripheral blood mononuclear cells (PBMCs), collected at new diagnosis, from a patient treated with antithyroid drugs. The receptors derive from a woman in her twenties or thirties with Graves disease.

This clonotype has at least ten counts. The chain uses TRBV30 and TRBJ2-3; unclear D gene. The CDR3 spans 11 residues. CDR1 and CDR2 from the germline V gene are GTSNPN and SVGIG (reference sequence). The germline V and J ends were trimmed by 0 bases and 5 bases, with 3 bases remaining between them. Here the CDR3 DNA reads TGTGCCTGGAGTGTTAGAGATACGCAGTATTTT. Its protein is CAWSVRDTQYF.

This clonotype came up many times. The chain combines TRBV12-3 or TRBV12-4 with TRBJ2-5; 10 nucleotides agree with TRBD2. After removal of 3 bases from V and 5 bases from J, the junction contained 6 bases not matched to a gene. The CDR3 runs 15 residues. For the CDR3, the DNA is TGTGCCAGCAGTTTTAGCCTAGCGGGGGAGGAGACCCAGTACTTC. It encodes CASSFSLAGEETQYF.

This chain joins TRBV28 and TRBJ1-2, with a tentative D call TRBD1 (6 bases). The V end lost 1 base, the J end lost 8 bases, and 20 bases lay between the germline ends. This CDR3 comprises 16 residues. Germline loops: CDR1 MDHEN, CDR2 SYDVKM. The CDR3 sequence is CASSLLSGGALPGYTF. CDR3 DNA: TGTGCCAGCAGTTTATTGAGCGGGGGGGCGCTCCCGGGCTACACCTTC.

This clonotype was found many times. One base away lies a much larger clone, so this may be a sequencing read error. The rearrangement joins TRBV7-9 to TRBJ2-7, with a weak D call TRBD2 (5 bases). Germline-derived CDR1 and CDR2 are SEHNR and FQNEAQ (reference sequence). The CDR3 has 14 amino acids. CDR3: CTSSLRRDNYEQYF. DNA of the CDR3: TGTACCAGCAGCTTACGCCGGGATAACTACGAGCAGTACTTC.

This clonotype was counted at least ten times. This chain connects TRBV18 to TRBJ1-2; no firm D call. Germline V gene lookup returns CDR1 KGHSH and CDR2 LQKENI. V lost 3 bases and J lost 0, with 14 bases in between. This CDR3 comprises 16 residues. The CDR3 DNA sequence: TGTGCCAGCTCACCCTCGTTGGGAAGAGCTAACTATGGCTACACCTTC. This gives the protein CASSPSLGRANYGYTF.

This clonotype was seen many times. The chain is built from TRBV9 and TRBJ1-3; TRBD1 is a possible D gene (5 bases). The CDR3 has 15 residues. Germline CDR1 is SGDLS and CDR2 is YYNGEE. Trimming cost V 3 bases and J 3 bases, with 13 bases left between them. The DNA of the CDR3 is TGTGCCAGCAGCGAGGGACCTGTTCTTGGAAACACCATATATTTT. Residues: CASSEGPVLGNTIYF.

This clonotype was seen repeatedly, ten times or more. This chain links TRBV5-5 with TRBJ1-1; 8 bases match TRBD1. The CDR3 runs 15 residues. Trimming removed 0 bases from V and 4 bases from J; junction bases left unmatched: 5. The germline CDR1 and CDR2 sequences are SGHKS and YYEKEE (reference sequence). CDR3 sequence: CASSLVGQGGTEAFF. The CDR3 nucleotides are TGTGCCAGCAGCTTGGTAGGACAGGGAGGCACTGAAGCTTTCTTT.

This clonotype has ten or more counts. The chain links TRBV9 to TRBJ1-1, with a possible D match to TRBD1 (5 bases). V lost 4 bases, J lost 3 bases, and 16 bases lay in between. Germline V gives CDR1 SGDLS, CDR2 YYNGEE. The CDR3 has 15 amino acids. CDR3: CASSPDPRGDTEAFF. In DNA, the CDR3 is TGTGCCAGCAGCCCAGACCCTCGGGGGGACACTGAAGCTTTCTTT.

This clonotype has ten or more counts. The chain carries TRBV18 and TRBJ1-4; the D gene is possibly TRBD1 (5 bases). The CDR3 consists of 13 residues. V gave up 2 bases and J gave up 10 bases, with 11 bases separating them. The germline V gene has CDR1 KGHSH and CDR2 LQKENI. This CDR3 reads CASSPGNQGKLFF. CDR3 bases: TGTGCCAGCTCACCAGGGAATCAGGGAAAACTGTTTTTT.

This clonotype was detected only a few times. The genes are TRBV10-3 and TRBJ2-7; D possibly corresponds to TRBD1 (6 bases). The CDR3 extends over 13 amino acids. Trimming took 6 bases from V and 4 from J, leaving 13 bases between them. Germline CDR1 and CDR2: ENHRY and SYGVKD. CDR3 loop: CAISRQDLYEQYF. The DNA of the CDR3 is TGTGCCATCAGCCGACAGGACCTATACGAGCAGTACTTC.

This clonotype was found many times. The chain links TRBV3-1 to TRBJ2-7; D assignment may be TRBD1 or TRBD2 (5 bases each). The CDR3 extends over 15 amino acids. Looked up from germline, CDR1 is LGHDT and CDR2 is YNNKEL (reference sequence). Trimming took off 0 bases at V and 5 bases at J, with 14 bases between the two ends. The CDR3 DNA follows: TGTGCCAGCAGCCAAGAGGGGGATCCCAAACACGAGCAGTACTTC. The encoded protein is CASSQEGDPKHEQYF.

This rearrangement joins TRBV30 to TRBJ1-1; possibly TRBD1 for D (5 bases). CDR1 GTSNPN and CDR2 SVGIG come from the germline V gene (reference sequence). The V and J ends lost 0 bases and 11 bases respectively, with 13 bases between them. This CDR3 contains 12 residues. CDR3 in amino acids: CAWSVRTIGAFF. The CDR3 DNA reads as TGTGCCTGGAGTGTACGGACAATCGGGGCTTTCTTT. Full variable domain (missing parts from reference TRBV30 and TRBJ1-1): SQTIHQWPATLVQPVGSPLSLECTVEGTSNPNLYWYRQAAGRGLQLLFYSVGIGQISSEVPQNLSASRPQDRQFILSSKKLLLSDSGFYLCAWSVRTIGAFFGQGTRLTVV.

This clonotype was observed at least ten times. The CDR3 DNA reads TGTGCCAGCAGTACCCCCCGGGACCCGAATGAAAAACTGTTTTTT. Its protein is CASSTPRDPNEKLFF. The chain joins TRBV6-1 to TRBJ1-4; weak D call: TRBD1 (5 bases). This CDR3 spans 15 amino acids. V was pared by 5 bases and J by 5 bases, with 15 bases between. Germline loops: CDR1 MNHNS, CDR2 SASEGT.

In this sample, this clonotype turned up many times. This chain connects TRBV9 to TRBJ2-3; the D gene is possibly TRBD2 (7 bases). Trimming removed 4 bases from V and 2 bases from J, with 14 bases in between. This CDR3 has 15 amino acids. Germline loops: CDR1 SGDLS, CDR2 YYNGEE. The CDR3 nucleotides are TGTGCCAGCAGCTTAACAGGGACTATCACAGATACGCAGTATTTT. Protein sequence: CASSLTGTITDTQYF.

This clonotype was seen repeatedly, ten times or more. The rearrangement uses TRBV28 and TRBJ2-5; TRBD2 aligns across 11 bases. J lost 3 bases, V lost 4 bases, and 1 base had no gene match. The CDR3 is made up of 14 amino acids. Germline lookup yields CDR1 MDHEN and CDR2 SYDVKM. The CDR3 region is CASSSTSGEETQYF. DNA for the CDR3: TGTGCCAGCAGTTCGACTAGCGGGGAAGAGACCCAGTACTTC.